Below, 8 T cell receptor beta chains from the same sample are listed, as sequenced in a study of T-cell memory formation after mild COVID-19. TCRdb used MiXCR to reprocess the 5' RACE reads, holding one entry per CDR3 protein. The sample records 95,000 to 110,000 distinct CDR3 sequences, 14% being singletons. Input material: PBMCs or a T cell subset sorted from them (not recorded which). Source of these receptors: a man in his late teens or twenties who had mild COVID-19 (a few samples of this study predate the infection). Cell type and time point are not known.

This clonotype has only a few counts. The V gene is TRBV7-8, the J gene TRBJ2-2; D ambiguous. The V gene lost 5 bases and the J gene lost 2 bases, with 12 bases spanning the gap. This CDR3 region has 15 residues. Germline V gives CDR1 SGHVS, CDR2 FQNEAQ. The CDR3 coding sequence is TGTGCCAGCAGCCCGGGCACGGTAAACACCGGGGAGCTGTTTTTT. Translating it yields CASSPGTVNTGELFF.

This clonotype was seen many times. V and J are TRBV6-5 and TRBJ2-5, with D possibly TRBD1 on 5 matching bases. The CDR3 is 11 amino acids. Germline values: CDR1 MNHEY, CDR2 SVGAGI. V lost 5 bases to trimming and J lost 13 bases, with 14 bases between them. CDR3 nucleotide sequence: TGTGCCAGCAGTCACGCGCACAGGCGGTACTTC. This translates into CASSHAHRRYF.

This rearrangement joins TRBV28 to TRBJ2-3; no clear D. The CDR3 runs to 15 residues. CDR1 is MDHEN and CDR2 is SYDVKM in the germline V gene. The ends were cut back, 2 bases at V and 0 bases at J, with 9 bases in the middle. The CDR3 bases are TGTGCCAGCAGTTTAACCATGACTAGCACAGATACGCAGTATTTT. Its translation: CASSLTMTSTDTQYF.

The chain recombines TRBV19 with TRBJ1-1; 9 nucleotides line up with TRBD1. The CDR3 is 15 amino acids. The junction had 11 bases not matched to a gene; V was cut back by 7 bases and J by 5 bases. CDR1 LNHDA and CDR2 SQIVND come from the germline V gene (reference sequence). CDR3 nucleotide sequence: TGTGCCAGTATCGACACGACAGGGGGAAGAACTGAAGCTTTCTTT. The encoded protein is CASIDTTGGRTEAFF.

This clonotype has a count of ten or more. The chain recombines TRBV7-2 with TRBJ2-1; D is ambiguous. The V end was cut by 5 bases, the J end by 0 bases, with 11 bases between. CDR1 is SGHTA and CDR2 is FQGNSA in the germline V gene. The CDR3 spans 15 residues. The DNA for the CDR3 is TGTGCCAGCAGCCTCGACACCAACTCCTACAATGAGCAGTTCTTC. Its translation: CASSLDTNSYNEQFF. The full variable domain, its missing parts supplied by reference TRBV7-2 and TRBJ2-1, is GAGVSQSPSNKVTEKGKDVELRCDPISGHTALYWYRQSLGQGLEFLIYFQGNSAPDKSGLPSDRFSAERTGGSVSTLTIQRTQQEDSAVYLCASSLDTNSYNEQFFGPGTRLTVL.

This clonotype was seen a few times. The rearrangement joins TRBV4-3 to TRBJ2-3; D remains unclear. The CDR3 runs 13 residues. Trimming removed 1 base at V and 1 base at J, with 3 bases between. Germline V lookup: CDR1 LGHNA, CDR2 YSLEER. CDR3 coding DNA: TGCGCCAGCAGCCAAGGGCGCACAGATACGCAGTATTTT. It yields the protein CASSQGRTDTQYF.

The chain joins TRBV5-5 to TRBJ2-1; D not resolved. CDR1 is SGHKS and CDR2 is YYEKEE in the germline V gene (reference sequence). The CDR3 totals 12 residues. The V and J ends lost 2 bases and 5 bases respectively, with 5 bases between them. CDR3 loop: CASSFGNNEQFF. As DNA, the CDR3 is TGTGCCAGCAGCTTCGGAAACAATGAGCAGTTCTTC. Drawing the rest from reference TRBV5-5 and TRBJ2-1, the complete variable domain is DAGVTQSPTHLIKTRGQQVTLRCSPISGHKSVSWYQQVLGQGPQFIFQYYEKEERGRGNFPDRFSARQFPNYSSELNVNALLLGDSALYLCASSFGNNEQFFGPGTRLTVL.

The table lists this clonotype with a few counts. The CDR3 coding sequence is TGTGCCAGCAGTTACCCGGGGGGGGAAGGCCAGCCCCAGCATTTT. It encodes CASSYPGGEGQPQHF. The genes are TRBV6-6 and TRBJ1-5; tentative D call: TRBD1 (5 bases). Germline assignment: CDR1 MNHNY and CDR2 SVGAGI (reference sequence). The CDR3 sequence is 15 residues long. V dropped 2 bases and J dropped 7 bases, with 15 bases sitting between them.